The T cell receptor (beta chain) under discussion was sequenced for a study of response to subunit inactivated influenza vaccine. The germline V gene has CDR1 MNHNS and CDR2 SASEGT. V gave up 7 bases and J gave up 0 bases, with 16 bases separating them. The CDR3 is made up of 15 amino acids. In TCRdb, the RT-PCR reads were re-called with MiXCR into one record per CDR3 protein. Of about 540,000 distinct CDR3 sequences detected, under 30% appear once; the ten largest clones hold 2.5% to 3%. The sample also formed part of further work on T cells expressing NK-cell markers. That investigation notes: Production of TCR beta cDNA relied on 5'RACE template switching with UMIs.

The source is a middle-aged man who received an inactivated influenza vaccine. V usage is TRBV6-1 and J usage is TRBJ2-7, with D tentatively TRBD1 (6 bases). The source material was CD4+ T cells sorted from PBMCs, sampled 11 to 12 days after vaccination. CDR3 sequence (DNA): TGTGCCAGCAAATATATTTGGGACATCTCCTACGAGCAGTACTTC. As protein: CASKYIWDISYEQYF.